The rows below give T cell receptor beta chains drawn from one sample of a study of Graves' ophthalmopathy and Graves' hyperthyroidism. TCRdb reprocessed the multiplex PCR reads via MiXCR and lists one record per CDR3 protein. The sample has about 210,000 distinct CDR3 sequences, roughly 27% seen once. Material: peripheral blood. These receptor sequences come from a middle-aged man with Graves' ophthalmopathy. Both conserved end residues are part of each CDR3. The D gene is left open where the match is weak. Only part of the rows carry a size: once, few, many, or a class if the clone is expanded.

abundance: many
v_gene: TRBV29-1
d_gene: TRBD2
j_gene: TRBJ2-7
CDR3nt: TGCAGCGTTGAAATATCAGGGAGGGAGGGGCGCGAGCAGTACTTC
CDR3aa: CSVEISGREGREQYF

abundance: once
v_gene: TRBV20-1
d_gene: TRBD1
j_gene: TRBJ1-2
CDR3nt: TGCAGTGCTAGTGGACAGGGGGCATATGGCTACACCTTC
CDR3aa: CSASGQGAYGYTF

abundance: many
v_gene: TRBV28
d_gene: -
j_gene: TRBJ2-7
CDR3nt: TGTGCCAGCAGCCGTATCGCGGGAAAACCCTACGAGCAGTACTTC
CDR3aa: CASSRIAGKPYEQYF

abundance: many
v_gene: TRBV20-1
d_gene: TRBD2
j_gene: TRBJ2-7
CDR3nt: TGCAGTGCCTTCGGACTAGCGGGAGTTACCTACGAGCAGTACTTC
CDR3aa: CSAFGLAGVTYEQYF

abundance: many
v_gene: TRBV4-1
d_gene: -
j_gene: TRBJ2-7
CDR3nt: TGCGCCAGCAGCCAAGGGGCAGAGCCCTCCTACGAGCAGTACTTC
CDR3aa: CASSQGAEPSYEQYF

abundance: -
v_gene: TRBV6-1
d_gene: TRBD1
j_gene: TRBJ2-7
CDR3nt: TGTGCCAGCTGGGACAGGGGGCTCAACGAGCAGTACTTC
CDR3aa: CASWDRGLNEQYF

abundance: many
v_gene: TRBV5-1
d_gene: TRBD1
j_gene: TRBJ1-1
CDR3nt: TGCGCCAGCAGCTGGCGGGACAGGGCGAACACTGAAGCTTTCTTT
CDR3aa: CASSWRDRANTEAFF

abundance: many
v_gene: TRBV29-1
d_gene: -
j_gene: TRBJ2-5
CDR3nt: TGCAGCGTTTCCCCTTCCGTGGCTCCTCAAGAGACCCAGTACTTC
CDR3aa: CSVSPSVAPQETQYF

abundance: many
v_gene: TRBV7-3
d_gene: -
j_gene: TRBJ1-1
CDR3nt: TGTGCCAGCAGCTTAACGGAGGGGATCGCTGGAACTGAAGCTTTCTTT
CDR3aa: CASSLTEGIAGTEAFF

abundance: -
v_gene: TRBV5-6
d_gene: -
j_gene: TRBJ2-5
CDR3nt: TGTGCCAGCACGACCTGGGCGGTAGAGACCCAGTACTTC
CDR3aa: CASTTWAVETQYF

abundance: many
v_gene: TRBV28
d_gene: TRBD2
j_gene: TRBJ2-5
CDR3nt: TGTGCCAGCACCCAAGGGGGACTAGCGGGAGGAGAGACCCAGTACTTC
CDR3aa: CASTQGGLAGGETQYF

abundance: many
v_gene: TRBV18
d_gene: -
j_gene: TRBJ1-2
CDR3nt: TGTGCCAGCTCACGAGGCGCAGGGTTGAACTATGGCTACACCTTC
CDR3aa: CASSRGAGLNYGYTF

abundance: many
v_gene: TRBV13
d_gene: -
j_gene: TRBJ2-5
CDR3nt: TGTGCCAGCAGCTTTCAGGGCGGAGAGACCCAGTACTTC
CDR3aa: CASSFQGGETQYF

abundance: many
v_gene: TRBV27
d_gene: TRBD2
j_gene: TRBJ2-5
CDR3nt: TGTGCCAGCAGTTTATCCCTGTTGTCGGGACTAGCCCACCAAGAGACCCAGTACTTC
CDR3aa: CASSLSLLSGLAHQETQYF

abundance: many
v_gene: TRBV6-1
d_gene: TRBD1
j_gene: TRBJ1-1
CDR3nt: TGTGCCAGCAGTGCGGGACAGGGGGCGGCGAACACTGAAGCTTTCTTT
CDR3aa: CASSAGQGAANTEAFF

abundance: many
v_gene: TRBV6-1
d_gene: TRBD1
j_gene: TRBJ2-4
CDR3nt: TGTGCCAGCAGTGTCGACAGGGGGGACATTCAGTACTTC
CDR3aa: CASSVDRGDIQYF

abundance: many
v_gene: TRBV5-6
d_gene: -
j_gene: TRBJ2-7
CDR3nt: TGTGCCAGCAGCTTCGGTGATCCCTACGAGCAGTACTTC
CDR3aa: CASSFGDPYEQYF

abundance: many
v_gene: TRBV12-3/TRBV12-4
d_gene: TRBD2
j_gene: TRBJ2-7
CDR3nt: TGTGCCAGCAGTTCCCTTAGCGGGAGTTACGAGCAGTACTTC
CDR3aa: CASSSLSGSYEQYF

abundance: few
v_gene: TRBV12-3/TRBV12-4
d_gene: -
j_gene: TRBJ1-6
CDR3nt: TGTGCCAGCAGTTCCGGGGATCGGAATTCACCCCTCCACTTT
CDR3aa: CASSSGDRNSPLHF

abundance: many
v_gene: TRBV12-3/TRBV12-4
d_gene: -
j_gene: TRBJ1-5
CDR3nt: TGTGCCAGCAGTTTGACGAGAACCCAGCCCCAGCATTTT
CDR3aa: CASSLTRTQPQHF

abundance: -
v_gene: TRBV11-2
d_gene: -
j_gene: TRBJ1-5
CDR3nt: TGTGCCAGCAGTCAAAGTTGGGATCAGCCCCAGCATTTT
CDR3aa: CASSQSWDQPQHF

abundance: many
v_gene: TRBV11-3
d_gene: -
j_gene: TRBJ2-7
CDR3nt: TGTGCCAGCAGCGTCAACAGGGTCGACGAGCAGTACTTC
CDR3aa: CASSVNRVDEQYF